The present T cell receptor beta chain was sequenced within a study of identical twins. Broader study findings: Donors were not followed over many years; analysis was cross-sectional.

The CDR3 covers 13 residues. Trimming removed 8 bases from V and 1 base from J; junction bases left unmatched: 3. TCRdb re-analysed the 5' RACE reads in MiXCR, keeping a single row per CDR3 protein. The repertoire holds approximately 700,000 distinct CDR3 sequences, with roughly 18% as singletons. At least ten counts were recorded for this clonotype. Its antigen is currently unknown. Only healthy Caucasians were enrolled as donors. Separately, the same data were catalogued under a study of T cells expressing NK-cell markers. That work states: Several experiments employed an anti-gamma-delta TCR antibody to confine sorting to alpha-beta TCR T cells.

The gene calls are TRBV12-3 or TRBV12-4 and TRBJ1-1, with TRBD1 matching 8 bases. The clonotype comes from a woman aged 18-35 years in good health. Sequencing was performed on PBMCs. The CDR3 reads CASGQGPNTEAFF. CDR3 nucleotides: TGTGCCAGCGGACAGGGACCGAACACTGAAGCTTTCTTT.